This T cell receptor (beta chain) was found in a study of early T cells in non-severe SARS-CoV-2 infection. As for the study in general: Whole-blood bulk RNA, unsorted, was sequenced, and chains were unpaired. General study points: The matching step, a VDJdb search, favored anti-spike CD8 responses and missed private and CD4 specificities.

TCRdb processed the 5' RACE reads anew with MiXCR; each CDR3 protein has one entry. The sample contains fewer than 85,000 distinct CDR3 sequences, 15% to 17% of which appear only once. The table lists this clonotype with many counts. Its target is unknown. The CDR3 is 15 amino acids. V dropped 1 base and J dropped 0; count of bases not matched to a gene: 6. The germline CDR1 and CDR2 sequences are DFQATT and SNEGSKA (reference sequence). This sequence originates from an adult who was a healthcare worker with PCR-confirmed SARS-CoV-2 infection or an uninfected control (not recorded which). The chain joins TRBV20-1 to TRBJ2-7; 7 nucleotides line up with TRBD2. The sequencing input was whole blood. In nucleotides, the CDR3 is TGCAGTGCTAGAGTGGGGAGCGGGGACTCCTACGAGCAGTACTTC. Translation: CSARVGSGDSYEQYF.